The clone carrying this T cell receptor (beta chain) was found a few times. The source of the sample is a study of blood T cell repertoires in COVID-19. The CDR3 has 14 residues. The germline V gene encodes CDR1 SGDLS and CDR2 YYNGEE. Germline trimming cut 2 bases from V and 5 bases from J; bases unmatched to any gene: 3. As handled by the study authors: Reference gene primer amplification gave estimated nucleated cell counts. Profiling relied on immunoSEQ multiplex PCR, and the TCRdb table lists in-frame clones only, not all of them. V and J calls and clone size follow that table, whereas D and trimming were derived from the DNA. The sample has about 61,000 clones, roughly 87% seen once.

The chain has TRBV9 and TRBJ2-3; the match to TRBD1 covers 9 bases. Material: peripheral blood. This receptor was obtained from a man older than 75 in a cohort sampled during active COVID-19. The CDR3 protein is CASSVGTGLDTQYF. The CDR3 DNA sequence: TGTGCCAGCAGCGTGGGGACAGGGTTAGATACGCAGTATTTT.